This is a list of T cell receptor beta chains from one sample in a study of cytomegalovirus exposure and HLA in healthy donors. Assay used: immunoSEQ multiplex PCR; TCRdb lists only in-frame clones, some missing. Among roughly 97,000 clones listed, 76% were seen once. Sequencing input: PBMCs. These receptors were obtained from a woman aged 18 to 35 in good health and CMV-seropositive. CDR3s include the opening cysteine and the closing phenylalanine or tryptophan. The D gene is left open where the match is weak. Expanded clones get a size class; other rows say once, few or many, or leave the size out.

cdr3_nt,cdr3_aa,j_call,clone_size,v_call,d_call
TGTGCCTGGAGTCCCGGCGGGGGGATGAGGACTGAAGCTTTCTTT,CAWSPGGGMRTEAFF,TRBJ1-1,-,TRBV30,-
TGTGCCAGCTCTGGGGGCGGCTCCGGGAGGGGCTACACCTTC,CASSGGGSGRGYTF,TRBJ1-2,-,TRBV9,-
TGTGCCAGCAGTGAAGAGGGGACTACCAAGTTCTTC,CASSEEGTTKFF,TRBJ2-1,-,TRBV2,TRBD2
TGTGCCAGCAGCCTCCGGACTCGAAATATCACAGATACGCAGTATTTT,CASSLRTRNITDTQYF,TRBJ2-3,once,TRBV4-2,-
TGTGCCAGCAGCTCTCCGGGACAGGGGGTTCCGATCTACGAGCAGTACTTC,CASSSPGQGVPIYEQYF,TRBJ2-7,-,TRBV5-6,TRBD1
TGCGCCAGCAGCTTGAGGGCAGGGACTGAAGCTTTCTTT,CASSLRAGTEAFF,TRBJ1-1,once,TRBV5-1,-
TGTGCCAGCAGTGACCCGGGGGGCGGAAACACCATATATTTT,CASSDPGGGNTIYF,TRBJ1-3,-,TRBV2,-
TGCGCCAGCAGCTTGGCCCAAAGGACAGGCTATTCACCCCTCCACTTT,CASSLAQRTGYSPLHF,TRBJ1-6,-,TRBV5-1,TRBD1
TGCGCCAGCAGCTTCCTAGCGGGAGGGAATGAGCAGTTCTTC,CASSFLAGGNEQFF,TRBJ2-1,-,TRBV5-1,TRBD2
TGTGCCAGCAGTGTAGCCGGGACAGGGATTCAGCCCCAGCATTTT,CASSVAGTGIQPQHF,TRBJ1-5,once,TRBV6-1,TRBD1
TGTGCCAGCAGTGTTAACAGGGTAAATCAGCCCCAGCATTTT,CASSVNRVNQPQHF,TRBJ1-5,-,TRBV2,-
TGTGCCAGCAGCCCCGACTACCGCTACGAGCAGTACTTC,CASSPDYRYEQYF,TRBJ2-7,-,TRBV9,-
TGTGCCATCAGTGGCGACAGCTTTAGTAATTCACCCCTCCACTTT,CAISGDSFSNSPLHF,TRBJ1-6,-,TRBV10-3,-
TGTGCCAGTACCTATGGTAATTCACCCCTCCACTTT,CASTYGNSPLHF,TRBJ1-6,-,TRBV19,-
TGTGCCGGCTCGGGACACCGGAACACAGATACGCAGTATTTT,CAGSGHRNTDTQYF,TRBJ2-3,-,TRBV28,-
TGTGCCAGCAGCTTGGGGGGGCTTAGCAATCAGCCCCAGCATTTT,CASSLGGLSNQPQHF,TRBJ1-5,-,TRBV5-4,-
TGTGCCAGCAGCCAAGAACAGCTAAGCAATCAGCCCCAGCATTTT,CASSQEQLSNQPQHF,TRBJ1-5,few,TRBV4-2,-
TGTGCCTGGAGTGTGGGGGGTGTCAACATTTATGGCTACACCTTC,CAWSVGGVNIYGYTF,TRBJ1-2,-,TRBV30,-
TGCAGCGTTTGCTCTGGACAGGAATCCTCCTACGAGCAGTACTTC,CSVCSGQESSYEQYF,TRBJ2-7,once,TRBV29-1,TRBD1
TGTGCCAGCAGAGCGACTAGCGGGAGGGAGAACGAGCAGTACTTC,CASRATSGRENEQYF,TRBJ2-7,-,TRBV6-1,TRBD2
TGTGCCAGCAGCTTTACGGGGAGCTCCTACGAGCAGTACTTC,CASSFTGSSYEQYF,TRBJ2-7,once,TRBV5-8,-
TGTGCCAGTAGTGGAGACAGCTCTGGGGCCAACGTCCTGACTTTC,CASSGDSSGANVLTF,TRBJ2-6,-,TRBV19,-
TGTGCCAGCAGTATCCGACTGGGACAGGGAACGTCTGAAGCTTTCTTT,CASSIRLGQGTSEAFF,TRBJ1-1,-,TRBV28,TRBD1
TGTGCCAGCAAGGAGCAGACGTACCAAGAGACCCAGTACTTC,CASKEQTYQETQYF,TRBJ2-5,few,TRBV27,-
TGTGCCAGTAGAGAAGGACAGGGAAATAATGGCTACACCTTC,CASREGQGNNGYTF,TRBJ1-2,-,TRBV19,TRBD1
TGCGCCAGCAGCTTGGGGCAGATGCTAGGCTACGAGCAGTACTTC,CASSLGQMLGYEQYF,TRBJ2-7,-,TRBV5-1,-
TGTGCCAGTAGAAGGGACTACCGGGATTACGAGCAGTACTTC,CASRRDYRDYEQYF,TRBJ2-7,-,TRBV19,TRBD2
TGTGCCAGCAGCGTAGAGTGGGACTCTTACAATGAGCAGTTCTTC,CASSVEWDSYNEQFF,TRBJ2-1,-,TRBV9,-
TGTGCCTGGAGTGTATGGGGGGAAAACGAGCAGTACTTC,CAWSVWGENEQYF,TRBJ2-7,-,TRBV30,-
TGTGCCAGCAGTGAATGGGGTCGGGGGGCGCTTAGCGAGCAGTACTTC,CASSEWGRGALSEQYF,TRBJ2-7,-,TRBV6-1,-